These 4 T cell receptor beta chains were all obtained from the same sample, sequenced in a study of T cells after yellow fever vaccination. TCRdb passed the 5' RACE reads through MiXCR, listing each CDR3 protein once. The data show about 240,000 distinct CDR3 sequences, 6.9% seen once. The starting material was CD4+ T cells sorted from PBMCs, obtained 15 days after the yellow fever booster vaccination. All receptors derive from a young man who received the YFV17D yellow fever vaccine.

The chain links TRBV12-3 or TRBV12-4 to TRBJ2-7, with 7 bases that match TRBD1. CDR3 size: 12 residues. V shed 6 bases and J 3 bases; nucleotides not matched to a gene: 2. The CDR3 coding sequence is TGTGCCAGCAGACACAGGGGCTACGAGCAGTACTTC. Translated: CASRHRGYEQYF.

In its sample, this clonotype was seen many times. The chain carries TRBV5-1 and TRBJ2-7; D is undetermined. CDR3 length: 20 residues. From germline, CDR1 is SGHRS and CDR2 YFSETQ. V lost 2 bases and J lost 1, with 28 bases in between. The CDR3 DNA follows: TGCGCCAGCAGCTTAGGGATTTTTCAGGTGGCTAAATTGAAGTCCTACGAGCAGTACTTC. Residues: CASSLGIFQVAKLKSYEQYF.

This chain joins TRBV12-3 or TRBV12-4 and TRBJ2-2; TRBD1 matches 11 bases. The ends lost 5 bases at V and 7 bases at J; junction bases unmatched: 3. The CDR3 is 14 residues long. The CDR3 bases are TGTGCCAGCAGTAGGACAGGGGGCCTCGGGGAGCTGTTTTTT. Protein sequence: CASSRTGGLGELFF.

This chain joins TRBV12-3 or TRBV12-4 and TRBJ2-1; 15 nucleotides match TRBD2. The CDR3 spans 15 residues. V shed 7 bases, J shed 6 bases, and the junction held 4 bases outside the gene matches. The CDR3 region has the DNA TGTGCCAGCACCCTGGGACTAGCGGGAGGCAATGAGCAGTTCTTC. Translating it yields CASTLGLAGGNEQFF.